A selection of T cell receptor beta chains follows, all from one sample in a study of OX40 agonist ivuxolimab in advanced cancers. Clones were sequenced by immunoSEQ multiplex PCR, and TCRdb holds only the in-frame ones, with some missing. This sample yields about 77,000 clones, of which approximately 89% are seen a single time; approximately 2.3% belongs to the top ten. Sequencing used CD4+ or CD8+ T cells sorted from blood, obtained in a trial of the OX40 agonist ivuxolimab. The receptors derive from an adult with an advanced solid tumor such as melanoma, head and neck, liver or kidney cancer. Each CDR3 is given with its conserved first and last residue. The order of the fields is clone size, D gene, J gene, V gene, CDR3 protein, CDR3 DNA. The D gene is left open where the match is weak. Rows may omit the clone size; those that give it use once, few, many or a size class.

>NA|NA|TRBJ1-5|TRBV7-2
CASSLYGDQPQHF
TGTGCCAGCAGCTTATATGGGGATCAGCCCCAGCATTTT
>NA|NA|TRBJ2-1|TRBV28
CASSPMGAGYNEQFF
TGTGCCAGCAGTCCTATGGGAGCTGGCTACAATGAGCAGTTCTTC
>NA|NA|TRBJ1-2|TRBV6-5
CASSYRRNYGYTF
TGTGCCAGCAGTTATCGACGGAACTATGGCTACACCTTC
>NA|NA|TRBJ1-3|TRBV5-4
CASSSPGRSGNTIYF
TGTGCCAGCAGCTCTCCAGGGCGCTCTGGAAACACCATATATTTT
>NA|NA|TRBJ2-5|TRBV19
CASSTGQGGWQETQYF
TGTGCCAGTAGTACCGGACAGGGAGGGTGGCAAGAGACCCAGTACTTC
>once|NA|TRBJ1-2|TRBV1
CTSSKGCLCETYGYTF
TGCACCAGCAGTAAAGGATGTTTGTGCGAAACCTATGGCTACACCTTC
>NA|NA|TRBJ2-1|TRBV12-5
CASGLVGIWNEQFF
TGTGCTAGTGGTTTGGTGGGGATCTGGAATGAGCAGTTCTTC
>few|NA|TRBJ1-2|TRBV25-1
CASSSLRVSGYTF
TGTGCCAGCAGTTCTTTGAGGGTCTCTGGCTACACCTTC
>NA|TRBD2|TRBJ2-1|TRBV5-1
CASSLEQALPGGEQFF
TGCGCCAGCAGCTTGGAACAGGCCCTTCCGGGGGGTGAGCAGTTCTTC
>NA|TRBD2|TRBJ2-1|TRBV2
CASSEGGLAGINEQFF
TGTGCCAGCAGTGAAGGAGGACTAGCGGGAATAAATGAGCAGTTCTTC
>NA|NA|TRBJ2-7|TRBV7-6
CASHCTGGSLLLFPSYEQYF
TGTGCCAGTCATTGTACCGGGGGCAGCTTATTACTATTCCCTTCCTACGAGCAGTACTTC
>NA|NA|TRBJ2-3|TRBV6-1
CASSESMIFSTDTQYF
TGTGCCAGCAGTGAATCGATGATTTTCAGCACAGATACGCAGTATTTT
>once|NA|TRBJ2-1|TRBV10-2
CASRDDPDEQFF
TGCGCCAGCAGAGATGACCCCGATGAGCAGTTCTTC
>NA|TRBD2|TRBJ2-3|TRBV19
CASSSGPSTDTQYF
TGTGCCAGCTCTAGCGGGCCAAGCACAGATACGCAGTATTTT
>NA|TRBD1|TRBJ2-2|TRBV7-2
CASSLKQGSGELFF
TGTGCCAGCAGTCTTAAACAGGGGTCCGGGGAGCTGTTTTTT
>NA|NA|TRBJ1-1|TRBV11-2
CASSLDRPGAFF
TGTGCCAGCAGCTTAGATAGACCGGGAGCTTTCTTT
>NA|NA|TRBJ2-2|TRBV6-1
CATYRDLHTGELFF
TGTGCCACCTATCGGGACCTCCACACCGGGGAGCTGTTTTTT
>NA|TRBD1|TRBJ2-1|TRBV5-1
CASSFGTGVDEQFF
TGCGCCAGCAGCTTCGGGACAGGGGTGGATGAGCAGTTCTTC
>few|NA|TRBJ1-1|TRBV7-2
CASSLVARGWTEAFF
TGTGCCAGCAGCTTAGTGGCCAGGGGATGGACTGAAGCTTTCTTT
>NA|NA|TRBJ1-2|TRBV6-6
CASRPRDPYGYTF
TGTGCCAGCAGACCCAGGGATCCCTATGGCTACACCTTC
>NA|NA|TRBJ2-2|TRBV4-1
CASSPGIGGAGGELFF
TGCGCCAGCAGTCCGGGTATCGGGGGCGCCGGCGGGGAGCTGTTTTTT
>NA|NA|TRBJ2-1|TRBV5-5
CASSPLGEVAAEQFF
TGTGCCAGCAGCCCTCTTGGTGAAGTTGCGGCCGAGCAGTTCTTC
>NA|TRBD1|TRBJ2-3|TRBV19
CASSPGQVTDTQYF
TGTGCCAGTAGTCCAGGACAGGTGACAGATACGCAGTATTTT
>NA|TRBD1|TRBJ1-2|TRBV5-1
CASSLRDRLGGYTF
TGCGCCAGCAGCTTGCGGGACAGGCTGGGTGGCTACACCTTC
>NA|NA|TRBJ1-5|TRBV7-2
CASSLEQGPLPQHF
TGTGCCAGCAGCTTAGAACAGGGCCCTTTACCCCAGCATTTT
>NA|NA|TRBJ2-3|TRBV6-6
CASRRGSTDTQYF
TGTGCCAGCCGGAGGGGCTCCACAGATACGCAGTATTTT
>NA|NA|TRBJ2-5|TRBV5-6
CASSLGLGPQETQYF
TGTGCCAGCAGCTTGGGCCTAGGGCCCCAAGAGACCCAGTACTTC
>NA|TRBD1|TRBJ1-1|TRBV7-8
CASSVRLRDRGTNTEAFF
TGTGCCAGCAGCGTACGACTCCGGGACAGGGGGACGAACACTGAAGCTTTCTTT
>NA|NA|TRBJ2-1|TRBV18
CASSPPRFHYNEQFF
TGTGCCAGCTCACCACCGAGATTTCACTACAATGAGCAGTTCTTC
>NA|NA|TRBJ1-1|TRBV5-4
CASSLVAGANTEAFF
TGTGCCAGCAGCTTGGTTGCGGGAGCGAACACTGAAGCTTTCTTT
>NA|TRBD1|TRBJ2-2|TRBV5-1
CASSLLLQGTSGELFF
TGCGCCAGCAGCTTACTACTACAGGGGACCTCCGGGGAGCTGTTTTTT
>NA|TRBD1|TRBJ1-1|TRBV28
CASSSPGQGSTEAFF
TGTGCCAGCAGTAGCCCCGGACAGGGGTCCACTGAAGCTTTCTTT
>NA|TRBD2|TRBJ2-5|TRBV6-5
CASSYSLAGSQETQYF
TGTGCCAGCAGTTACTCGCTAGCGGGCAGCCAAGAGACCCAGTACTTC
>NA|NA|TRBJ1-4|TRBV6-5
CAAGPVDEKLFF
TGTGCCGCGGGGCCGGTCGATGAAAAACTGTTTTTT
>once|NA|TRBJ1-1|TRBV29-1
CSVESRRNTEAFF
TGCAGCGTAGAAAGCAGGAGGAACACTGAAGCTTTCTTT
>NA|TRBD1|TRBJ1-3|TRBV6-1
CASRDRGVSTIYF
TGTGCCAGCCGGGACAGGGGAGTTTCGACCATATATTTT
>once|TRBD2|TRBJ2-5|TRBV28
CASSLAGVYQETQYF
TGTGCCAGCAGTTTAGCGGGGGTGTACCAAGAGACCCAGTACTTC